These 29 T cell receptor beta chains originate from one sample sequenced in a study of cytomegalovirus exposure and HLA in healthy donors. The primer mix had 60 Vbeta and 13 Jbeta primers. Sequenced by immunoSEQ multiplex PCR; TCRdb stores in-frame clones only, minus some. The table records about 200,000 clones, under 85% of them present only once. The sequenced sample was PBMCs. These receptors originate from a man aged 50-60 years in good health and CMV-seronegative.

The chain links TRBV11-2 to TRBJ2-4, with a possible D match to TRBD2 (5 bases). The CDR3 length is 12 residues. CDR1 and CDR2 from the germline V gene are SGHAT and FQNNGV. Between the trimmed V and J ends, which lost 5 bases and 8 bases, there was a span of 10 bases. The CDR3 region has the DNA TGTGCCAGCAGCCCAGAGGGCGACATTCAGTACTTC. This gives the protein CASSPEGDIQYF.

The J gene is TRBJ2-7, the V gene TRBV25-1; weak D call: TRBD2 (7 bases). V gave up 4 bases and J gave up 6 bases, with 19 bases separating them. The CDR3 spans 15 residues. Germline CDR1 is MGHDK and CDR2 is SYGVNS. CDR3 loop: CASSGGRAGLPEQYF. CDR3 bases: TGTGCCAGCAGTGGGGGGCGAGCGGGATTGCCCGAGCAGTACTTC.

V gene TRBV5-1 combines with J gene TRBJ2-7; TRBD2 matches at 10 bases. CDR1 SGHRS and CDR2 YFSETQ come from the germline V gene. The CDR3 sequence is 16 residues long. V gave up 4 bases and J gave up 5 bases; unmatched junction bases: 12. The chain's CDR3 is CASSKGASGRNDEQYF. The CDR3 nucleotides are TGCGCCAGCAGCAAGGGGGCTAGCGGGAGAAACGACGAGCAGTACTTC.

The chain uses TRBV7-9 and TRBJ2-1; D possibly corresponds to TRBD1 (6 bases). The CDR3 length is 12 residues. With 0 bases removed from V and 11 bases from J, the gap between germline ends came to 8 bases. Germline CDR1 and CDR2: SEHNR and FQNEAQ (reference sequence). CDR3 sequence: CASSLAGAQQFF. For the CDR3, the DNA is TGTGCCAGCAGCTTAGCGGGGGCCCAGCAGTTCTTC.

This chain uses TRBV5-4 with TRBJ1-1; TRBD1 matches 8 bases. The CDR3 runs to 15 residues. The V segment lost 3 bases and the J segment 3 bases; nucleotides outside the gene matches: 7. Germline values: CDR1 SGHNT, CDR2 YYREEE (reference sequence). The CDR3 DNA reads as TGTGCCAGCAGCTCCCCGGACAGGGCGCACACTGAAGCTTTCTTT. This translates into CASSSPDRAHTEAFF.

The CDR3 region has the DNA TGTGCCAGCAGCTATCATAGCGACGGAAACTATGGCTACACCTTC. This translates into CASSYHSDGNYGYTF. The rearrangement joins TRBV27 to TRBJ1-2; D is uncertain. This CDR3 spans 15 amino acids. Trimming left V 6 bases short and J 2 bases short, with 16 bases between. CDR1 is MNHEY and CDR2 is SMNVEV in the germline V gene (reference sequence).

The chain employs TRBV10-1 and TRBJ1-2, with 7 bases matching TRBD1. V was clipped by 0 bases and J by 2 bases; unmatched bases: 3. CDR1 and CDR2 (germline): WNHNN, SYGVQD (reference sequence). The CDR3 length is 15 residues. The DNA of the CDR3 is TGCGCCAGCAGTGAGTCCCCCAGGGGGAACTATGGCTACACCTTC. Amino acids: CASSESPRGNYGYTF.

This chain joins TRBV28 and TRBJ2-4, with D tentatively TRBD2 (5 bases). The CDR3 contains 15 residues. V was clipped by 8 bases and J by 0 bases, with 14 bases between them. The germline V gene has CDR1 MDHEN and CDR2 SYDVKM. This chain's CDR3 is CASGTAGEAKNIQYF. The DNA for the CDR3 is TGTGCCAGCGGCACGGCGGGCGAAGCCAAAAACATTCAGTACTTC.

The V call is TRBV30, the J call TRBJ2-5, with D perhaps matching TRBD2 (6 bases). The DNA end lines up better with TRBJ2-7; the J call may be wrong. This CDR3 contains 13 residues. Germline V gene sequence: CDR1 GTSNPN, CDR2 SVGIG (reference sequence). The CDR3 bases are TGTGCCTGGAGTGTAAGGCGGGACTACGAGCAGTACTTC. It specifies CAWSVRRDYEQYF.

The CDR3 protein is CASSPQLAARSYNEQFF. CDR3 nucleotides: TGTGCCAGCTCCCCCCAGCTAGCGGCCAGGTCCTACAATGAGCAGTTCTTC. The chain carries TRBV18 and TRBJ2-1, with 7 bases that match TRBD2. Trimming took 6 bases from V and 1 from J; bases not matched to a gene: 12. The CDR3 totals 17 residues. CDR1 KGHSH and CDR2 LQKENI come from the germline V gene.

The chain is built from TRBV7-2 and TRBJ2-2; the D gene is possibly TRBD2 (6 bases). The CDR3 sequence is 15 residues long. V lost 6 bases, J lost 7 bases, and 18 bases lay in between. The V gene's germline CDR1 is SGHTA and CDR2 FQGNSA. The CDR3 loop reads CASRHPDGRGGELFF. In nucleotides, the CDR3 is TGTGCCAGCAGACATCCGGACGGGCGGGGCGGGGAGCTGTTTTTT.

This chain links TRBV5-5 with TRBJ1-1; D is possibly TRBD1 (6 bases). The V gene lost 0 bases and the J gene lost 13 bases, with 22 bases spanning the gap. The length of the CDR3 is 15 residues. CDR1 SGHKS and CDR2 YYEKEE come from the germline V gene (reference sequence). CDR3 protein: CASSLDPPGRGGFFF. CDR3 bases: TGTGCCAGCAGCTTGGATCCTCCCGGCAGGGGCGGATTTTTCTTT. Based on the CDR3 plus reference TRBV5-5 and TRBJ1-1, the full variable domain is DAGVTQSPTHLIKTRGQQVTLRCSPISGHKSVSWYQQVLGQGPQFIFQYYEKEERGRGNFPDRFSARQFPNYSSELNVNALLLGDSALYLCASSLDPPGRGGFFFGQGTRLTVV.

The chain is built from TRBV6-1 and TRBJ2-5; 9 bases line up with TRBD2. The CDR3 sequence is 13 residues long. J lost 4 bases, V lost 7 bases, and 4 bases had no gene match. Germline CDR1 reads MNHNS; CDR2 reads SASEGT. CDR3 sequence (DNA): TGTGCCAGCACAAGAGCGGGAGGAGAGACCCAGTACTTC. It encodes CASTRAGGETQYF.

This clone showed up just once. The CDR3 bases are TGCGCCAGCAGGGCCAGCGGGTATATTCAGACCCAGTACTTC. Encoded protein: CASRASGYIQTQYF. V gene TRBV5-1 combines with J gene TRBJ2-5; possibly TRBD2 for D (6 bases). Looked up from germline, CDR1 is SGHRS and CDR2 is YFSETQ. CDR3 length: 14 residues. V was shortened by 5 bases and J by 6 bases, with 17 bases between the two germline ends.

About this clone: One end of the junction varies from germline; a read error may be responsible. V gene TRBV7-9 combines with J gene TRBJ2-5; D perhaps matches TRBD2 (6 bases). CDR1 is SEHNR, CDR2 FQNEAQ, per germline (reference sequence). The CDR3 has 15 residues. This CDR3 reads CSSSLLPGAGETQYF. As DNA, the CDR3 is TGTTCCAGCAGCTTACTACCGGGAGCGGGAGAGACCCAGTACTTC.

The rearrangement links TRBV7-2 to TRBJ2-7, with TRBD1 identical over 9 bases. Trimming at V came to 5 bases and at J to 3 bases, leaving 5 bases not matched to a gene. CDR1 is SGHTA and CDR2 is FQGNSA in the germline V gene. CDR3 size: 14 residues. In DNA, the CDR3 is TGTGCCAGCAGCCACAGGGGGCTCGACTACGAGCAGTACTTC. Its translation: CASSHRGLDYEQYF.

This chain joins TRBV6-5 and TRBJ2-7; D is unresolved. Germline V gives CDR1 MNHEY, CDR2 SVGAGI. The CDR3 has 13 amino acids. V was pared by 2 bases and J by 3 bases, with 8 bases between. CDR3 DNA: TGTGCCAGCAGTTACGGGCCGGTCTACGAGCAGTACTTC. Amino acid sequence: CASSYGPVYEQYF.

The rearrangement joins TRBV19 to TRBJ2-1; 8 bases match TRBD1. V was pared by 5 bases and J by 5 bases, with 5 bases of the junction left unmatched. Germline CDR1 LNHDA, CDR2 SQIVND (reference sequence). The CDR3 loop spans 14 amino acids. The DNA of the CDR3 is TGTGCCAGTAGTCTCCAGGGGGCAAACAATGAGCAGTTCTTC. It yields the protein CASSLQGANNEQFF.

V gene TRBV28 combines with J gene TRBJ1-5; maybe TRBD1 (5 bases). Germline CDR1 is MDHEN and CDR2 is SYDVKM. The V and J ends lost 5 bases and 0 bases respectively, with 8 bases between them. This CDR3 is 14 amino acids long. The CDR3: CASSRQISNQPQHF. In DNA form, the CDR3 reads TGTGCCAGCAGTCGACAGATTAGCAATCAGCCCCAGCATTTT.

A remark on this clone: This CDR3 is also generated by other DNA sequences in the sample. The gene calls are TRBV5-1 and TRBJ2-1; D is perhaps TRBD2 (6 bases). Trimming took off 0 bases at V and 7 bases at J, with 8 bases between the two ends. The germline V gene has CDR1 SGHRS and CDR2 YFSETQ. The CDR3 length is 13 residues. DNA of the CDR3: TGCGCCAGCAGCTTGGCCGGGGGTAATGAGCAGTTCTTC. Its protein product is CASSLAGGNEQFF.

This rearrangement joins TRBV7-9 to TRBJ1-4; D may be TRBD1 (5 bases). Germline assignment: CDR1 SEHNR and CDR2 FQNEAQ (reference sequence). The length of the CDR3 is 14 residues. Deletions cut 5 bases from V and 3 bases from J, with 10 bases between. CDR3 amino acids: CASSPGGANEKLFF. The CDR3 DNA sequence: TGTGCCAGCAGCCCAGGAGGGGCTAATGAAAAACTGTTTTTT. Complete variable domain (other parts from reference TRBV7-9 and TRBJ1-4): DTGVSQNPRHKITKRGQNVTFRCDPISEHNRLYWYRQTLGQGPEFLTYFQNEAQLEKSRLLSDRFSAERPKGSFSTLEIQRTEQGDSAMYLCASSPGGANEKLFFGSGTQLSVL.

This rearrangement joins TRBV5-1 to TRBJ1-1; D is ambiguous. Germline loops: CDR1 SGHRS, CDR2 YFSETQ. This CDR3 contains 15 residues. The V end was cut by 0 bases, the J end by 4 bases, with 13 bases between. CDR3 sequence: CASSLAPGSATEAFF. In DNA form, the CDR3 reads TGCGCCAGCAGCTTGGCACCAGGTTCGGCCACTGAAGCTTTCTTT.

The rearrangement uses TRBV27 and TRBJ2-7; 9 nucleotides agree with TRBD1. In germline, CDR1 is MNHEY, CDR2 SMNVEV (reference sequence). After removal of 3 bases from V and 4 bases from J, the junction contained 7 bases not matched to a gene. The CDR3 sequence is 15 residues long. CDR3 amino acids: CASSFRQGEVYEQYF. CDR3 nucleotide sequence: TGTGCCAGCAGTTTTCGACAGGGGGAAGTTTACGAGCAGTACTTC.

The V and J genes are TRBV28 and TRBJ1-2; D is possibly TRBD1 (6 bases). V was shortened by 1 base and J by 8 bases, with 14 bases between the two germline ends. This CDR3 is 14 amino acids long. Germline V gene sequence: CDR1 MDHEN, CDR2 SYDVKM. The CDR3 DNA reads as TGTGCCAGCAGTTTATTAACAGGGTGGCGGGGCTACACCTTC. This codes for CASSLLTGWRGYTF.

This clone was recorded a few times. This sequence joins TRBV5-1 and TRBJ1-2; D gene uncertain. The V end was cut by 3 bases, the J end by 0 bases, with 9 bases between. The germline V gene encodes CDR1 SGHRS and CDR2 YFSETQ. This CDR3 is built from 14 residues. The CDR3: CASSYREANYGYTF. In nucleotides, the CDR3 is TGCGCCAGCAGCTACAGAGAAGCTAACTATGGCTACACCTTC.

The chain has TRBV5-4 and TRBJ1-2; D remains unclear. Germline values: CDR1 SGHNT, CDR2 YYREEE (reference sequence). This CDR3 is 11 amino acids long. Trimming removed 7 bases at V and 7 bases at J, with 11 bases between. CDR3 region: CASPEAGGYTF. The CDR3 bases are TGTGCCAGCCCTGAAGCGGGTGGCTACACCTTC. The full variable domain, rest sourced from reference TRBV5-4 and TRBJ1-2, is ETGVTQSPTHLIKTRGQQVTLRCSSQSGHNTVSWYQQALGQGPQFIFQYYREEENGRGNFPPRFSGLQFPNYSSELNVNALELDDSALYLCASPEAGGYTFGSGTRLTVV.

The V call is TRBV5-1, the J call TRBJ1-3; TRBD1 might be the D (6 bases). This CDR3 region has 17 residues. CDR1 and CDR2 from the germline V gene are SGHRS and YFSETQ. V gave up 0 bases and J gave up 4 bases, with 17 bases separating them. The CDR3 DNA is TGCGCCAGCAGCTTGGCCACAGGGAAGGTCGCCGGAAACACCATATATTTT. Amino acids: CASSLATGKVAGNTIYF.

The chain combines TRBV7-6 with TRBJ2-1; D remains ambiguous. Deletions cut 2 bases from V and 2 bases from J, with 16 bases between. The CDR3 loop spans 17 amino acids. Germline assignment: CDR1 SGHVS and CDR2 FNYEAQ. The CDR3 reads CASSLSAAPLTYNEQFF. For the CDR3, the DNA is TGTGCCAGCAGCTTATCGGCAGCGCCACTTACCTACAATGAGCAGTTCTTC.

Only one count was recorded for this clone. The rearrangement uses TRBV5-3 and TRBJ1-1; D is uncertain. TRBV5-3 is designated an ORF whose function remains uncertain. The V end was cut by 1 base, the J end by 1 base, with 8 bases between. This CDR3 has 14 residues. CDR3 bases: TGTGCCAGAAGCTTGCGGGAAGAGAACACTGAAGCTTTCTTT. Protein product: CARSLREENTEAFF.